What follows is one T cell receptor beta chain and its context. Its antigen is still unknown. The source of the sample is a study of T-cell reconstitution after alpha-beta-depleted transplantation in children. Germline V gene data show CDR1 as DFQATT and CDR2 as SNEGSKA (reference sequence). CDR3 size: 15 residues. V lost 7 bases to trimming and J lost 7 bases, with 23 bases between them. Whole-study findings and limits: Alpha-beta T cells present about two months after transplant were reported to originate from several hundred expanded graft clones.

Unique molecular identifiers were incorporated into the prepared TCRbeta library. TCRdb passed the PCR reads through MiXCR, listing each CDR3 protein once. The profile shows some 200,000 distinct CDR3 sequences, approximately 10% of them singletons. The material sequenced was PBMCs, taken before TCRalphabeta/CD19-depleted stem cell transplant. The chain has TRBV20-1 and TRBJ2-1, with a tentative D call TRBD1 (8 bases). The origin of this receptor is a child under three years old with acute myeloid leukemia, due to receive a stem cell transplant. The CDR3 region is CSGGQGAGVGNEQFF. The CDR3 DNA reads TGCAGTGGCGGCCAGGGGGCGGGAGTAGGAAATGAGCAGTTCTTC.